These 9 T cell receptor beta chains originate from one sample sequenced in a study of beta chain features in type 1 diabetes. The authors reverse transcribed all of the isolated RNA, so sequencing captured expressed TCRB transcripts. This table comes from immunoSEQ multiplex PCR, and its TCRdb copy is limited to in-frame clones, with some not included. The profile covers under 400,000 clones, with about 18% appearing a single time and around 0.04% taken by the ten largest. The sequenced material came from naive CD4+ T cells from blood. The receptors stem from a woman under 30 in good health.

This clone was detected only a few times. The CDR3 loop is CASSQGTEWSNEQFF. CDR3 in DNA: TGTGCCAGCAGCCAAGGGACAGAGTGGTCCAATGAGCAGTTCTTC. The chain links TRBV14 to TRBJ2-1; D may be TRBD1 (6 bases). The germline gives CDR1 SGHDN, CDR2 FVKESK. The CDR3 has 15 amino acids. V lost 1 base, J lost 6 bases, and 13 bases lay in between.

This chain links TRBV18 with TRBJ2-1, with a possible D match to TRBD2 (5 bases). In germline, CDR1 is KGHSH, CDR2 LQKENI. This CDR3 is built from 15 residues. V lost 2 bases, J lost 7 bases, and 15 bases lay in between. CDR3 coding DNA: TGTGCCAGCTCACCATGGAGCGGACCGCGGAATGAGCAGTTCTTC. It is translated as CASSPWSGPRNEQFF. Full variable domain (rest looked up from reference TRBV18 and TRBJ2-1): NAGVMQNPRHLVRRRGQEARLRCSPMKGHSHVYWYRQLPEEGLKFMVYLQKENIIDESGMPKERFSAEFPKEGPSILRIQQVVRGDSAAYFCASSPWSGPRNEQFFGPGTRLTVL.

This sequence joins TRBV19 and TRBJ1-2, with 7 bases that match TRBD1. This CDR3 region has 12 residues. V lost 7 bases to trimming and J lost 3 bases; unmatched junction nucleotides: 2. Germline loops: CDR1 LNHDA, CDR2 SQIVND (reference sequence). The chain's CDR3 is CASTGGDYGYTF. The CDR3 nucleotides read TGTGCCAGTACAGGGGGAGACTATGGCTACACCTTC.

The genes are TRBV19 and TRBJ2-1; 9 bases align to TRBD2. After removal of 5 bases from V and 3 bases from J, the junction contained 14 bases not matched to a gene. The CDR3 runs 18 residues. Germline V lookup: CDR1 LNHDA, CDR2 SQIVND (reference sequence). CDR3 sequence: CASSADPLLAGIYNEQFF. CDR3 in DNA: TGTGCCAGTAGTGCCGATCCTCTTCTAGCGGGAATCTACAATGAGCAGTTCTTC.

This clone was found once. This chain uses TRBV7-2 with TRBJ2-7; D possibly corresponds to TRBD2 (7 bases). V was shortened by 5 bases and J by 0 bases, with 20 bases between the two germline ends. CDR3 length: 17 residues. The V gene's germline CDR1 is SGHTA and CDR2 FQGNSA. The CDR3 sequence is CASSPLGRGPSSYEQYF. The CDR3 nucleotides are TGTGCCAGCAGCCCCCTCGGGCGGGGGCCGAGCTCCTACGAGCAGTACTTC. Based on the CDR3 plus reference TRBV7-2 and TRBJ2-7, the full variable domain is GAGVSQSPSNKVTEKGKDVELRCDPISGHTALYWYRQSLGQGLEFLIYFQGNSAPDKSGLPSDRFSAERTGGSVSTLTIQRTQQEDSAVYLCASSPLGRGPSSYEQYFGPGTRLTVT.

This clone was seen a handful of times. This sequence joins TRBV30 and TRBJ2-1; D is possibly TRBD2 (6 bases). In germline, CDR1 is GTSNPN, CDR2 SVGIG (reference sequence). The CDR3 is 13 amino acids. The V end lost 5 bases, the J end lost 9 bases, and 17 bases lay between the germline ends. CDR3 region: CAWGFPSVGEQFF. CDR3 DNA sequence: TGTGCCTGGGGGTTCCCTAGCGTGGGTGAGCAGTTCTTC.

A few counts support this clone. The chain links TRBV30 to TRBJ2-7; 13 positions match TRBD2. The V and J ends lost 3 bases and 0 bases, in that order; junction bases with no gene match: 2. This CDR3 has 15 residues. Per germline, CDR1 GTSNPN and CDR2 SVGIG (reference sequence). CDR3 residues: CAWSGLAGVSYEQYF. The CDR3 DNA follows: TGTGCCTGGAGCGGACTAGCGGGAGTCTCCTACGAGCAGTACTTC.

The gene calls are TRBV19 and TRBJ1-1; 8 nucleotides line up with TRBD1. The CDR3 is made up of 16 amino acids. Germline V gene sequence: CDR1 LNHDA, CDR2 SQIVND (reference sequence). The V and J ends lost 3 bases and 1 base, in that order; junction bases with no gene match: 7. CDR3 coding DNA: TGTGCCAGTAGTATTTGGGACAGGTCTTCGAACACTGAAGCTTTCTTT. It is translated as CASSIWDRSSNTEAFF.

On this clone itself: A read error may account for a junction end that differs from germline. V usage is TRBV4-1 and J usage is TRBJ1-1; the D is unclear. The CDR3 sequence is 15 residues long. Looked up from germline, CDR1 is MGHRA and CDR2 is YSYEKL. DNA for the CDR3: TGTGCCAGCAGCCAAGATCCAGTCATGAACACTGAAGCTTTCTTT. It translates to CASSQDPVMNTEAFF.